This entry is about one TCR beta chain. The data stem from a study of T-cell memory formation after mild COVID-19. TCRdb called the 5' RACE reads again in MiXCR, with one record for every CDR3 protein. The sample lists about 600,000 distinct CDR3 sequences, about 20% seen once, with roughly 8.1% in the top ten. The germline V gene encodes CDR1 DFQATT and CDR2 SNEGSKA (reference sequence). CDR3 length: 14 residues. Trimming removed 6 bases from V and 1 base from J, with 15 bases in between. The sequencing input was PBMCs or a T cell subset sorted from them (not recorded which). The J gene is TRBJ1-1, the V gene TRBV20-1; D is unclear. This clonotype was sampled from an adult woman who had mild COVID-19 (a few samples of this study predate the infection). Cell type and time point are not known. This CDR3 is CSASGSRQNTEAFF. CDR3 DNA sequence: TGCAGTGCGTCCGGGAGCAGGCAGAACACTGAAGCTTTCTTT.